This is a list of T cell receptor beta chains from one sample in a study of T cell clusters in autoimmune cytopenias. TCRdb re-called the multiplex PCR reads and shows each CDR3 protein once, DNA omitted. This sample's table reports about 4,000 distinct CDR3 sequences. The same data also contributed to another study, on T cell repertoires in aging, cancer and after chemotherapy.

The specimen was peripheral blood. Source of these receptors: a human donor with an autoimmune cytopenia or autoimmune hepatitis (not recorded which). Each CDR3 is given with its conserved first and last residue.

CDR3 length,V gene,J gene,CDR3 protein
14,TRBV6-1,TRBJ2-5,CASNLGGTQETQYF
15,TRBV12-3/TRBV12-4,TRBJ2-7,CASSLAGGQVGEQYF
17,TRBV7-6,TRBJ2-2,CASRPRYRESNTGELFF
15,TRBV12-3/TRBV12-4,TRBJ1-6,CASSLIGRQNSPLHF
17,TRBV13,TRBJ2-1,CASSFNGRVRDANEQFF
17,TRBV6-2/TRBV6-3,TRBJ2-1,CASSYGGSGGSYNEQFF
11,TRBV6-5,TRBJ2-5,CASRFGETQYF
12,TRBV6-2/TRBV6-3,TRBJ2-7,CASSSRMYEQYF
15,TRBV6-5,TRBJ1-3,CASKKTGGFGNTIYF
16,TRBV7-9,TRBJ2-3,CASSLSTSGITDTQYF
15,TRBV6-6,TRBJ2-2,CASSSGGVNTGELFF
12,TRBV6-5,TRBJ2-5,CASREPGETQYF
14,TRBV11-3,TRBJ2-3,CASSLDILWDTQYF
16,TRBV6-5,TRBJ1-5,CASSYSVHYSNQPQHF
13,TRBV6-5,TRBJ1-6,CASSGQNNSPLHF
17,TRBV6-1,TRBJ2-2,CASVGLAGGLDTGELFF
12,TRBV5-6,TRBJ1-1,CASSPHESGAFF
14,TRBV6-5,TRBJ1-1,CASSSPFPGTEAFF
18,TRBV5-4,TRBJ2-3,CASAASASGPGAADTQYF
14,TRBV19,TRBJ2-4,CASATASAKNIQYF
13,TRBV19,TRBJ2-5,CASRSRVVQTQYF
17,TRBV5-5,TRBJ2-5,CASSLPFSGGDWETQYF
16,TRBV6-5,TRBJ2-1,CASSYYPRTSPNEQFF
13,TRBV19,TRBJ1-6,CASNSGSNSPLHF